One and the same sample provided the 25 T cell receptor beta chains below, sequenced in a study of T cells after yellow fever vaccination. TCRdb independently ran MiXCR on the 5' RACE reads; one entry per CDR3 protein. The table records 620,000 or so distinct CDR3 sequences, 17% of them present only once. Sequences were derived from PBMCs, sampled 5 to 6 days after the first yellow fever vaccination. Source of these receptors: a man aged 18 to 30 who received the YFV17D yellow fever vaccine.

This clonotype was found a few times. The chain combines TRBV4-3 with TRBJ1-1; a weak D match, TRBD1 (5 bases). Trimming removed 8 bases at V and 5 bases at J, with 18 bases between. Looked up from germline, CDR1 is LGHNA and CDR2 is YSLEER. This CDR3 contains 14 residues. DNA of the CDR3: TGCGCCAGCTCACCTTGGGGGGGTAGTACTGAAGCTTTCTTT. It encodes CASSPWGGSTEAFF.

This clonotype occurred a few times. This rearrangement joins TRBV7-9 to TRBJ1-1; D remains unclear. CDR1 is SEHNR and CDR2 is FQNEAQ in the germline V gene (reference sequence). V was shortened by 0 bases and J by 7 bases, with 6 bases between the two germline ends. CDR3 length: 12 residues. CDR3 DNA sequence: TGTGCCAGCAGCTTAGCCTGGAGTGAAGCTTTCTTT. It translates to CASSLAWSEAFF.

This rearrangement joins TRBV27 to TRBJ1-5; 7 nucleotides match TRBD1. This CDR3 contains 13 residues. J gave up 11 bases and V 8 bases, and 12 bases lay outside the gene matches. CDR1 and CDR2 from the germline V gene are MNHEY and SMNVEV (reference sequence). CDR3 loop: CASGTDLYSTQHF. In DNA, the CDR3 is TGTGCCAGCGGGACAGATCTATATTCGACCCAGCATTTT.

The CDR3: CASSLGGEDFYEQYV. DNA for the CDR3: TGTGCCAGCAGTTTAGGGGGAGAGGATTTCTACGAGCAGTACGTC. The rearrangement uses TRBV12-3 or TRBV12-4 and TRBJ2-7; D may be TRBD2 (5 bases). V was pared by 1 base and J by 3 bases, with 13 bases between. The CDR3 extends over 15 amino acids.

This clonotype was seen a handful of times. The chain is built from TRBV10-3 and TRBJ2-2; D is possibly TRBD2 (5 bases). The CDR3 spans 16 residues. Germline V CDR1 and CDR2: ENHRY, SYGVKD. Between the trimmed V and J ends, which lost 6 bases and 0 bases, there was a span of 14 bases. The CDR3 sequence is CAISITAGTNTGELFF. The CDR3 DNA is TGTGCCATCAGCATAACCGCCGGGACGAACACCGGGGAGCTGTTTTTT.

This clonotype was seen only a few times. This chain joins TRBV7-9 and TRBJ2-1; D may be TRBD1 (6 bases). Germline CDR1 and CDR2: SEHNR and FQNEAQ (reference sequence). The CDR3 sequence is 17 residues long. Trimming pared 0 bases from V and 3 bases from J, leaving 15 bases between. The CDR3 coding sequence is TGTGCCAGCAGCTTAGCCTCAGACAGGTACGGCTACAATGAGCAGTTCTTC. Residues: CASSLASDRYGYNEQFF.

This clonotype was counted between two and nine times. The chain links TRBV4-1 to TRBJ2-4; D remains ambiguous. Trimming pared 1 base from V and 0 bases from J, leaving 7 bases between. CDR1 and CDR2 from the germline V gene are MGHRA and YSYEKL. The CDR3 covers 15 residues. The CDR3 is CASSQVILAKNIQYF. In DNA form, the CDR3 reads TGCGCCAGCAGCCAAGTTATCCTAGCCAAAAACATTCAGTACTTC.

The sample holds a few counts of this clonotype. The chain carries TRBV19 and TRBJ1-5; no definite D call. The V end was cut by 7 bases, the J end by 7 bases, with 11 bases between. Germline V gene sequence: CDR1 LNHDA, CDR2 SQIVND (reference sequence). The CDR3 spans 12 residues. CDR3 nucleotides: TGTGCCAGTAAGGACTTGCGGCAGCCCCAGCATTTT. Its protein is CASKDLRQPQHF.

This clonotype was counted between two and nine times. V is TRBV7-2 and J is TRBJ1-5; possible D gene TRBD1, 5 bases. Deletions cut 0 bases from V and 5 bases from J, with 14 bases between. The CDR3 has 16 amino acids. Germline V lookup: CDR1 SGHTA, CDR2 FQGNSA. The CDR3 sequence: CASSLAQAGGDQPQHF. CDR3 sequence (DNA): TGTGCCAGCAGCTTAGCGCAGGCAGGAGGGGATCAGCCCCAGCATTTT.

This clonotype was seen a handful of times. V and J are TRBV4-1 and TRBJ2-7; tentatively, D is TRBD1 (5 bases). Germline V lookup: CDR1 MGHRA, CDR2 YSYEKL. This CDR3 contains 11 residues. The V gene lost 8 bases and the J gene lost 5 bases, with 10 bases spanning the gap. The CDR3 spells CASGLGHEQYF. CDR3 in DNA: TGCGCCAGCGGGTTGGGGCACGAGCAGTACTTC.

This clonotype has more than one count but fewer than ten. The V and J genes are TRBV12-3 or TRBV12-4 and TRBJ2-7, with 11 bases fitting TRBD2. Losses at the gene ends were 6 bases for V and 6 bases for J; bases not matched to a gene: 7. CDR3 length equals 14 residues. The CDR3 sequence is CASSISGGALEQYF. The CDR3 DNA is TGTGCCAGCAGCATTAGCGGGGGGGCCCTCGAGCAGTACTTC.

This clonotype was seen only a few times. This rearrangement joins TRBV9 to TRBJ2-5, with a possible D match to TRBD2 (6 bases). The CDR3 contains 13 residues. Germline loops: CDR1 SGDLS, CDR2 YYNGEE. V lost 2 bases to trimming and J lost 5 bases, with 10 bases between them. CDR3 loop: CASSVGTWETQYF. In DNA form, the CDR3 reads TGTGCCAGCAGCGTTGGGACTTGGGAGACCCAGTACTTC.

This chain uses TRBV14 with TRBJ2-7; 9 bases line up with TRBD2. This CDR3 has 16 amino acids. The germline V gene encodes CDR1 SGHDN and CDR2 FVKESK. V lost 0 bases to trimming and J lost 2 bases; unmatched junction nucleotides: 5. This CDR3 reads CASSQDQLAGAYEQYF. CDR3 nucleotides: TGTGCCAGCAGCCAAGATCAACTAGCGGGCGCCTACGAGCAGTACTTC.

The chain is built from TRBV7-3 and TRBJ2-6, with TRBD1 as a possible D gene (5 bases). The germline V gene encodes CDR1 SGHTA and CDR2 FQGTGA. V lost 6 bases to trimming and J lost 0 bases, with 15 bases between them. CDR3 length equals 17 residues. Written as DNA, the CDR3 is TGTGCCAGCAGTCCCACAGGCACCAACTCTGGGGCCAACGTCCTGACTTTC. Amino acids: CASSPTGTNSGANVLTF.

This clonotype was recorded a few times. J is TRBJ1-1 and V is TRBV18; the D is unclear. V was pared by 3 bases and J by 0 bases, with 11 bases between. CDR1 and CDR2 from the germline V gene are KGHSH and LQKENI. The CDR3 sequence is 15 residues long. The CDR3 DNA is TGTGCCAGCTCACCCTGGAACGGCATGAACACTGAAGCTTTCTTT. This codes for CASSPWNGMNTEAFF.

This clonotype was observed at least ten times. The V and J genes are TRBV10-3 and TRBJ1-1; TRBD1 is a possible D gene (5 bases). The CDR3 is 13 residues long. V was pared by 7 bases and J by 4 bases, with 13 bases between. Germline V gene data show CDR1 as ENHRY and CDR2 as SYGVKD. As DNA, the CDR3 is TGTGCCATCACACAACAGGAGGGCACTGAAGCTTTCTTT. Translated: CAITQQEGTEAFF.

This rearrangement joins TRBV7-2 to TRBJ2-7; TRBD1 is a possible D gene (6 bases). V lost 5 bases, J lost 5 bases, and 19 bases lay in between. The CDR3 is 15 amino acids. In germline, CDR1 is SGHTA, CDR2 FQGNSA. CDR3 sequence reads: CASSIRQEGKNEQYF. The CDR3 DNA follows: TGTGCCAGCAGCATCCGACAGGAAGGAAAGAACGAGCAGTACTTC.

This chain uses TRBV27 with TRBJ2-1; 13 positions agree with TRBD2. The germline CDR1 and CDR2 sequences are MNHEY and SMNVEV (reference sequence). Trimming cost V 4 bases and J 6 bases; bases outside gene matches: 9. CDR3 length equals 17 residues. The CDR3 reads CASSSRLAGGLSNEQFF. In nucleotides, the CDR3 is TGTGCCAGCAGTTCCCGACTAGCGGGGGGCCTCTCCAATGAGCAGTTCTTC.

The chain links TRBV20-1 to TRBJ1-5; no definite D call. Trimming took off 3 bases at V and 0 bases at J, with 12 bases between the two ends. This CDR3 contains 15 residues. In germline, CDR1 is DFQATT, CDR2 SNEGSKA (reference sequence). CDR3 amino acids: CSARGQPYSNQPQHF. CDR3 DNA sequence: TGCAGTGCTAGGGGTCAGCCCTATAGCAATCAGCCCCAGCATTTT.

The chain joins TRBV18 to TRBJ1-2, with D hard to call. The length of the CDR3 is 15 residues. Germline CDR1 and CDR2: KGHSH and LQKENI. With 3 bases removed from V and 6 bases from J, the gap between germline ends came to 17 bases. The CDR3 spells CASSPDRSNFDGYTF. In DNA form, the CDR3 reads TGTGCCAGCTCACCCGACCGGTCGAATTTCGATGGCTACACCTTC.

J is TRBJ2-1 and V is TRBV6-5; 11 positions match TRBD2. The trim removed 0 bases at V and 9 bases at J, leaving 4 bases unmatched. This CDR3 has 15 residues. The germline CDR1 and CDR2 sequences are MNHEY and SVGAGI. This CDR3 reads CASSYSVLAGGEQFF. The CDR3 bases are TGTGCCAGCAGTTACTCGGTCCTAGCGGGGGGTGAGCAGTTCTTC.

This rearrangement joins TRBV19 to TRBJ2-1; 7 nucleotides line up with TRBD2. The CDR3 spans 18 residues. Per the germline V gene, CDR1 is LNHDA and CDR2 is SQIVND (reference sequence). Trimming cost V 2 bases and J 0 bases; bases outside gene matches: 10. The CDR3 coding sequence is TGTGCCAGTAGTATAAAGGCGGGAGTTACAATCTCCTACAATGAGCAGTTCTTC. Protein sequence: CASSIKAGVTISYNEQFF.

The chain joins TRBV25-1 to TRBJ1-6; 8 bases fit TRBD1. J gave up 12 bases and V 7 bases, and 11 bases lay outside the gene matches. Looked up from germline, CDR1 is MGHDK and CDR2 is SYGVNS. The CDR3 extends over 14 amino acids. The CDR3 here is CASTVTGDKLPLHF. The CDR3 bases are TGTGCCAGCACCGTGACAGGGGACAAACTACCCCTCCACTTT. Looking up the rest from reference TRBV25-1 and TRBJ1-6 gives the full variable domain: EADIYQTPRYLVIGTGKKITLECSQTMGHDKMYWYQQDPGMELHLIHYSYGVNSTEKGDLSSESTVSRIRTEHFPLTLESARPSHTSQYLCASTVTGDKLPLHFGNGTRLTVT.

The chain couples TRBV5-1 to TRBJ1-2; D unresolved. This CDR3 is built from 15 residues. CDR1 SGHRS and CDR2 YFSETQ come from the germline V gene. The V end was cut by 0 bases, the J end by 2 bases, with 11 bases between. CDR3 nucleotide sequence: TGCGCCAGCAGCTTGGCGGGGAACATAAACTATGGCTACACCTTC. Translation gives CASSLAGNINYGYTF.

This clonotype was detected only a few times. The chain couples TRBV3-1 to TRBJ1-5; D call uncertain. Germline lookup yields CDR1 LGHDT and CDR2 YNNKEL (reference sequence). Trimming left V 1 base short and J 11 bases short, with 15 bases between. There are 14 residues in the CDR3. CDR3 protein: CASSQGGLPTAQHF. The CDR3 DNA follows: TGTGCCAGCAGCCAAGGAGGCCTCCCGACGGCCCAGCATTTT. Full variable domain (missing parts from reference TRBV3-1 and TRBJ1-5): DTAVSQTPKYLVTQMGNDKSIKCEQNLGHDTMYWYKQDSKKFLKIMFSYNNKELIINETVPNRFSPKSPDKAHLNLHINSLELGDSAVYFCASSQGGLPTAQHFGDGTRLSIL.